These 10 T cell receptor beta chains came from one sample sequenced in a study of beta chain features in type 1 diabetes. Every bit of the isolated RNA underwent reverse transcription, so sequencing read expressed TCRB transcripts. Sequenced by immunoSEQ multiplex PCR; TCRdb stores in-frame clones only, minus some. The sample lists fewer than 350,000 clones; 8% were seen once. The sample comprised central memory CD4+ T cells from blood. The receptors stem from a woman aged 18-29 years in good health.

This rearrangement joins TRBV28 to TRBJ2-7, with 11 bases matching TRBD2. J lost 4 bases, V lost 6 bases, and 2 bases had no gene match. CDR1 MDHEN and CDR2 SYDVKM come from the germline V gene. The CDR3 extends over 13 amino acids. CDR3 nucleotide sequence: TGTGCCAGCAGGGCTAGCGGGGGGTACGAGCAGTACGTC. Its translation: CASRASGGYEQYV.

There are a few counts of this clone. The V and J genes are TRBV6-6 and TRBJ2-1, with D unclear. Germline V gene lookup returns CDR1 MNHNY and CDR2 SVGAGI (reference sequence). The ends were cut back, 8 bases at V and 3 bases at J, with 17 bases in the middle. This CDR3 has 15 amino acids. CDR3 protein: CASRNTLQFYNEQFF. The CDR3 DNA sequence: TGTGCCAGCCGAAACACTCTTCAATTCTACAATGAGCAGTTCTTC.

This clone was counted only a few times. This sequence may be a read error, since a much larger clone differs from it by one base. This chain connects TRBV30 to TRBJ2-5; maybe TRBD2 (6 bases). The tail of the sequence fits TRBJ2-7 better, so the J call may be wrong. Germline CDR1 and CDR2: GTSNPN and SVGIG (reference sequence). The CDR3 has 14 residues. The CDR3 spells CAWNTGGGAHEQYF. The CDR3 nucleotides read TGTGCCTGGAATACGGGCGGCGGGGCCCACGAGCAGTACTTC.

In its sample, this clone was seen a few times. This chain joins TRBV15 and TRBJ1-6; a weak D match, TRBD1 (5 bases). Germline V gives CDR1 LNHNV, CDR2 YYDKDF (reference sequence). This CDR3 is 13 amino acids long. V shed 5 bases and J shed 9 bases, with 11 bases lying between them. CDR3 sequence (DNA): TGTGCCACCAGCCCCGGAAGGGGTTCACCCCTCCACTTT. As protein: CATSPGRGSPLHF.

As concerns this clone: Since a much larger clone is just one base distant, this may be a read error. CDR3 sequence reads: CASSSTSGGYQETQYF. CDR3 DNA sequence: TGTGCCAGCAGCTCAACTAGCGGGGGGTACCAAGAGACCCAGTACTTC. This chain links TRBV5-4 with TRBJ2-5; 12 nucleotides match TRBD2. CDR1 and CDR2 (germline): SGHNT, YYREEE (reference sequence). With V trimmed by 3 bases and J by 0 bases, 3 bases remained unmatched. The CDR3 consists of 16 residues.

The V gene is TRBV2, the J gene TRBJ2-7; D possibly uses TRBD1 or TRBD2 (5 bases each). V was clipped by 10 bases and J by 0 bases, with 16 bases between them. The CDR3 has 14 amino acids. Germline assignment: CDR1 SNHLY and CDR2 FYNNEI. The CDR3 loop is CATTGTRSSYEQYF. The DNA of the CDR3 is TGTGCCACCACCGGGACGAGGAGCTCCTACGAGCAGTACTTC.

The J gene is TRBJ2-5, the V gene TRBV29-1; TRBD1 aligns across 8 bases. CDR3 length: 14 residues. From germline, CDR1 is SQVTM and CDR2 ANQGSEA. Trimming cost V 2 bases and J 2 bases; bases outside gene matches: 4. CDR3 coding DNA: TGCAGCGTTGAACGAACAGGGGGACAAGAGACCCAGTACTTC. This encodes CSVERTGGQETQYF.

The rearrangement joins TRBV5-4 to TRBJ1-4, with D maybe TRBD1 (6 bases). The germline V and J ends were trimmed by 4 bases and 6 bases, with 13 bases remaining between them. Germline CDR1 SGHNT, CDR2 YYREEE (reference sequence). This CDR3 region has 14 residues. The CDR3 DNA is TGTGCCAGCAGCCCGCAGGGGAAGGATGAAAAACTGTTTTTT. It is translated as CASSPQGKDEKLFF.

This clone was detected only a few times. The CDR3 DNA is TGCGCCAGCAGCTTTAACTTAGGGAACACTGAAGCTTTCTTT. Its protein product is CASSFNLGNTEAFF. This sequence joins TRBV5-1 and TRBJ1-1; D remains unclear. Germline lookup yields CDR1 SGHRS and CDR2 YFSETQ. CDR3 length: 14 amino acids. The V gene lost 2 bases and the J gene lost 1 base, with 9 bases spanning the gap.

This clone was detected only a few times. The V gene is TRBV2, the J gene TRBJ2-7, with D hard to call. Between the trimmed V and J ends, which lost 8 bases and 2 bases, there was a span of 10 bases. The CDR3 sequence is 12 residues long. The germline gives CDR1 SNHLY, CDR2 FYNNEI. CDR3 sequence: CASYQQTYEQYF. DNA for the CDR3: TGTGCCAGCTACCAGCAAACCTACGAGCAGTACTTC.